This T cell receptor beta chain was sequenced during a study of patients and donors after allogeneic stem cell transplantation. Germline V gene data show CDR1 as LNHNV and CDR2 as YYDKDF (reference sequence). After removal of 0 bases from V and 4 bases from J, the junction contained 5 bases not matched to a gene. The CDR3 has 15 residues. TCRdb re-called the RT-PCR reads through MiXCR, storing one row per CDR3 protein. This table has about 96,000 distinct CDR3 sequences, about 44% appearing once. The chain uses TRBV15 and TRBJ1-2; the match to TRBD1 covers 7 bases. Sequenced material: blood, either unsorted or a sorted T cell fraction (not recorded which). The sequence came from a human donor who was either an allogeneic HSCT recipient or a stem cell or donor lymphocyte infusion donor (not recorded which). It is not recorded whose cells these are; they may come from a transplant donor. The CDR3 here is CATSRDKDRPYGYTF. CDR3 in DNA: TGTGCCACCAGCAGAGATAAGGACAGGCCCTATGGCTACACCTTC.